The 23 T cell receptor beta chains given below trace back to one sample, sequenced in a study of T cells in localized non-small cell lung cancer (TCRdb year 2020). The library came from the immunoSEQ multiplex PCR assay. The immuneACCESS repertoire file appears here via TCRdb, limited to in-frame rearrangements. These files lack a portion of the clones; in checked studies, under half of the deficit traces to unresolved V genes, and the cause of the others is not known. A total of fewer than 30,000 clones appear in this sample, about 88% of them only once. The leading ten clones occupy 11% to 15% of the sample. The input for sequencing was peripheral blood, taken before any cancer treatment. These receptors were obtained from a female donor over 55 with stage II squamous cell lung carcinoma.

The rearrangement links TRBV18 to TRBJ2-7; 11 nucleotides line up with TRBD2. Germline-derived CDR1 and CDR2 are KGHSH and LQKENI. This CDR3 is built from 14 residues. V lost 2 bases, J lost 6 bases, and 3 bases stayed unmatched. CDR3 sequence: CASSPGGTSGEQYF. CDR3 nucleotide sequence: TGTGCCAGCTCACCAGGGGGGACTAGCGGCGAGCAGTACTTC.

The chain joins TRBV19 to TRBJ1-2; TRBD1 agrees at 7 bases. Per germline, CDR1 LNHDA and CDR2 SQIVND (reference sequence). This CDR3 contains 15 residues. The junction had 7 bases not matched to a gene; V was cut back by 4 bases and J by 2 bases. The CDR3 DNA reads TGTGCCAGTAGTAGATCGGGACAGCTGAACTATGGCTACACCTTC. It encodes CASSRSGQLNYGYTF.

This sequence joins TRBV27 and TRBJ2-1; TRBD2 aligns across 7 bases. V lost 3 bases and J lost 8; bases outside the gene matches: 10. CDR1 MNHEY and CDR2 SMNVEV come from the germline V gene (reference sequence). This CDR3 region has 15 residues. CDR3 nucleotide sequence: TGTGCCAGCAGTTTGAGGAGGGCGGGGAGGGATGAGCAGTTCTTC. Translated: CASSLRRAGRDEQFF.

The chain couples TRBV25-1 to TRBJ1-2; D unclear. The ends were cut back, 1 base at V and 6 bases at J, with 9 bases in the middle. There are 13 residues in the CDR3. CDR1 MGHDK and CDR2 SYGVNS come from the germline V gene. The CDR3 DNA follows: TGTGCCAGCAGTGAATCTCACAGAAATGGCTACACCTTC. This sequence encodes CASSESHRNGYTF.

This clone appeared a single time. The chain uses TRBV19 and TRBJ1-4; no reliable D call. Germline V gives CDR1 LNHDA, CDR2 SQIVND (reference sequence). Trimming took off 5 bases at V and 3 bases at J, with 13 bases between the two ends. This CDR3 is built from 15 residues. CDR3 in DNA: TGTGCCAGTAGTCCGACGGGCCGGGCTAATGAAAAACTGTTTTTT. Translation: CASSPTGRANEKLFF. Based on the CDR3 plus reference TRBV19 and TRBJ1-4, the full variable domain is DGGITQSPKYLFRKEGQNVTLSCEQNLNHDAMYWYRQDPGQGLRLIYYSQIVNDFQKGDIAEGYSVSREKKESFPLTVTSAQKNPTAFYLCASSPTGRANEKLFFGSGTQLSVL.

The chain joins TRBV4-2 to TRBJ1-1; D gene uncertain. The CDR3 is 13 amino acids. Germline CDR1 reads LGHNA; CDR2 reads YNFKEQ. The ends were cut back, 0 bases at V and 7 bases at J, with 9 bases in the middle. The CDR3 DNA follows: TGTGCCAGCAGCCAAGATGAGGGATTTGAAGCTTTCTTT. It specifies CASSQDEGFEAFF.

The chain couples TRBV7-2 to TRBJ2-7, with 8 bases lining up with TRBD2. The CDR3 sequence is 14 residues long. J was trimmed by 4 bases and V by 3 bases; bases with no gene match: 5. In germline, CDR1 is SGHTA, CDR2 FQGNSA. The CDR3: CASSLAGGVYEQYF. In DNA form, the CDR3 reads TGTGCCAGCAGCTTGGCGGGGGGCGTTTACGAGCAGTACTTC.

The chain links TRBV7-8 to TRBJ2-2; D ambiguous. The CDR3 is 16 residues long. Trimming cost V 1 base and J 7 bases, with 16 bases left between them. Looked up from germline, CDR1 is SGHVS and CDR2 is FQNEAQ. CDR3 coding DNA: TGTGCCAGCAGCTTAGTTGGGTTTCCCCTGCTCGGGGAGCTGTTTTTT. Its translation: CASSLVGFPLLGELFF.

The CDR3 DNA is TGTGCCAGCAGCTTAGGGGGGGGAGAGACCCAGTACTTC. Protein sequence: CASSLGGGETQYF. The chain has TRBV7-7 and TRBJ2-5; 7 nucleotides align to TRBD2. The V gene's germline CDR1 is SSHAT and CDR2 FNYEAQ (reference sequence). V trimming: 1 base; J trimming: 4 bases; junction bases outside the gene matches: 0. CDR3 length equals 13 residues.

The V call is TRBV7-2, the J call TRBJ1-6, with D hard to call. The CDR3 is 15 amino acids. The V and J ends lost 1 base and 7 bases respectively, with 11 bases between them. Germline V gene lookup returns CDR1 SGHTA and CDR2 FQGNSA. The CDR3 sequence: CASSLVVSSNSPLHF. The DNA of the CDR3 is TGTGCCAGCAGCTTAGTCGTCAGCTCAAATTCACCCCTCCACTTT. Together with reference TRBV7-2 and TRBJ1-6, the CDR3 gives the full variable domain: GAGVSQSPSNKVTEKGKDVELRCDPISGHTALYWYRQSLGQGLEFLIYFQGNSAPDKSGLPSDRFSAERTGGSVSTLTIQRTQQEDSAVYLCASSLVVSSNSPLHFGNGTRLTVT.

This chain uses TRBV7-9 with TRBJ1-4; a weak D match, TRBD1 (5 bases). From germline, CDR1 is SEHNR and CDR2 FQNEAQ (reference sequence). V lost 5 bases and J 7 bases, leaving 17 bases between the germline ends. The CDR3 runs to 15 residues. CDR3 sequence: CASSRGTGNSEKLFF. For the CDR3, the DNA is TGTGCCAGCAGCCGGGGGACGGGCAATAGTGAAAAACTGTTTTTT.

The chain joins TRBV7-7 to TRBJ2-1; TRBD2 might be the D (6 bases). Germline V lookup: CDR1 SSHAT, CDR2 FNYEAQ (reference sequence). The ends were cut back, 5 bases at V and 7 bases at J, with 15 bases in the middle. There are 14 residues in the CDR3. Here the CDR3 reads CASSPNAGSNEQFF. Written as DNA, the CDR3 is TGTGCCAGCAGCCCCAACGCGGGGTCGAATGAGCAGTTCTTC.

The chain carries TRBV9 and TRBJ1-1, with a possible D match to TRBD1 (5 bases). CDR1 is SGDLS and CDR2 is YYNGEE in the germline V gene. Trimming took off 0 bases at V and 4 bases at J, with 13 bases between the two ends. CDR3 size: 15 residues. The CDR3 region has the DNA TGTGCCAGCAGCGTAGATGGCAGGGCTGCCACTGAAGCTTTCTTT. Amino acid sequence: CASSVDGRAATEAFF.

The V and J genes are TRBV11-2 and TRBJ2-5, with a weak D call TRBD2 (5 bases). Germline V gene data show CDR1 as SGHAT and CDR2 as FQNNGV. This CDR3 comprises 14 residues. V lost 6 bases to trimming and J lost 5 bases, with 16 bases between them. CDR3 DNA sequence: TGTGCCAGCAGTTCCGGGAAGGGCCGGGAGACCCAGTACTTC. Amino acid sequence: CASSSGKGRETQYF.

Only one count was recorded for this clone. In DNA form, the CDR3 reads TGTGCCAGCAGCGTAGGTGATGTGGGCAATCAGCCCCAGCATTTT. This codes for CASSVGDVGNQPQHF. J is TRBJ1-5 and V is TRBV9; D is unresolved. This CDR3 comprises 15 residues. V was clipped by 0 bases and J by 2 bases, with 9 bases between them. Germline-derived CDR1 and CDR2 are SGDLS and YYNGEE.

J is TRBJ1-5 and V is TRBV2; D unclear. Per germline, CDR1 SNHLY and CDR2 FYNNEI. The CDR3 totals 13 residues. Trimming pared 7 bases from V and 6 bases from J, leaving 13 bases between. Here the CDR3 DNA reads TGTGCCAGCACGAGTCAAACGGGTCAGCCCCAGCATTTT. Translating gives CASTSQTGQPQHF.

The chain carries TRBV19 and TRBJ2-3; 7 bases map to TRBD2. J gave up 1 base and V 6 bases, and 7 bases lay outside the gene matches. Germline values: CDR1 LNHDA, CDR2 SQIVND (reference sequence). The CDR3 length is 15 residues. Here the CDR3 DNA reads TGTGCCAGTAGGGGTGTTGCGGGAGGCACAGATACGCAGTATTTT. This translates into CASRGVAGGTDTQYF.

The chain has TRBV30 and TRBJ1-5, with unresolved D. There are 13 residues in the CDR3. The germline V gene encodes CDR1 GTSNPN and CDR2 SVGIG (reference sequence). Trimming left V 6 bases short and J 11 bases short, with 20 bases between. The CDR3 loop reads CACLISGSKAQHF. CDR3 in DNA: TGTGCCTGCCTTATATCAGGATCCAAAGCCCAGCATTTT.

V usage is TRBV4-1 and J usage is TRBJ2-3, with unresolved D. The CDR3 sequence is 14 residues long. Germline assignment: CDR1 MGHRA and CDR2 YSYEKL. V was pared by 0 bases and J by 4 bases, with 8 bases between. CDR3 nucleotides: TGCGCCAGCAGCCAAGAATCGGTTTCAGATACGCAGTATTTT. Protein sequence: CASSQESVSDTQYF.

V and J are TRBV11-2 and TRBJ2-3; 8 bases are a match to TRBD2. Germline V lookup: CDR1 SGHAT, CDR2 FQNNGV. The CDR3 is 15 amino acids. V dropped 4 bases and J dropped 5; count of bases not matched to a gene: 8. This chain's CDR3 is CASSSSGSQGDTQYF. The CDR3 DNA sequence: TGTGCCAGCAGCTCGAGCGGGAGTCAAGGAGATACGCAGTATTTT.

This sequence joins TRBV9 and TRBJ1-1; D remains unclear. The length of the CDR3 is 13 residues. Germline V gene sequence: CDR1 SGDLS, CDR2 YYNGEE. V lost 2 bases and J lost 0, with 5 bases in between. The CDR3 region has the DNA TGTGCCAGCAGCGTTACTATGAACACTGAAGCTTTCTTT. This translates into CASSVTMNTEAFF.

This clone was observed a few times. V is TRBV19 and J is TRBJ1-3; D is uncertain. V lost 3 bases and J 7 bases, leaving 10 bases between the germline ends. This CDR3 comprises 13 residues. Germline V gene lookup returns CDR1 LNHDA and CDR2 SQIVND (reference sequence). CDR3 amino acids: CASSMRSPNTIYF. CDR3 nucleotides: TGTGCCAGTAGTATGAGGAGTCCGAACACCATATATTTT.

The chain has TRBV19 and TRBJ2-7; 11 bases match TRBD1. The CDR3 spans 15 residues. Germline assignment: CDR1 LNHDA and CDR2 SQIVND (reference sequence). Trimming took 8 bases from V and 1 from J; bases not matched to a gene: 7. The CDR3 DNA follows: TGTGCCAGTTGCGCCGGGACAGGGGGATCCTACGAGCAGTACTTC. It yields the protein CASCAGTGGSYEQYF. The whole variable domain, remainder taken from reference TRBV19 and TRBJ2-7, is DGGITQSPKYLFRKEGQNVTLSCEQNLNHDAMYWYRQDPGQGLRLIYYSQIVNDFQKGDIAEGYSVSREKKESFPLTVTSAQKNPTAFYLCASCAGTGGSYEQYFGPGTRLTVT.